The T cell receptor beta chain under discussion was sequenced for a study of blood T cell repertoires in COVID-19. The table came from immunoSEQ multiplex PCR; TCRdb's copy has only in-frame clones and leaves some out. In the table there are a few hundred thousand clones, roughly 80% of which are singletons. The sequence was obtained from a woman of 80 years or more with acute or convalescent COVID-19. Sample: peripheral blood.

Here the CDR3 reads CASSVGPTRTGTTYNEQFF. Written as DNA, the CDR3 is TGTGCCAGCAGCGTAGGCCCTACGAGGACAGGGACTACCTACAATGAGCAGTTCTTC. The chain uses TRBV9 and TRBJ2-1; a weak D match, TRBD1 (8 bases). The ends were cut back, 0 bases at V and 2 bases at J, with 21 bases in the middle. CDR3 length: 19 amino acids. Germline loops: CDR1 SGDLS, CDR2 YYNGEE.